This TCR beta chain is from a study of blood T cell repertoires in COVID-19. About the study: Italy, Spain and the United States were the sources of the convalescent and acute COVID-19 samples.

CDR3 length: 14 residues. Losses at the gene ends were 4 bases for V and 1 base for J; bases not matched to a gene: 2. Germline V gene sequence: CDR1 MDHEN, CDR2 SYDVKM. In terms of age and location, participants ranged from about 18 to 95 years and lived in about two dozen US areas. Participants were placed into cohorts based on the clinical history they reported. This clone has only one observation. This sample also contains other DNA sequences that code for the same CDR3. In the study's own analysis: Amplification of reference gene primers was used by the study to estimate nucleated cell counts. TCRdb's copy holds only in-frame clones and misses some; the assay was immunoSEQ multiplex PCR. V and J calls and clone size are copied from that table; D and trimming were computed from the DNA. The repertoire consists of about 320,000 clones, with approximately 86% occurring once and the leading ten covering around 8.9%.

What was sequenced was PBMCs or T cells enriched from blood (not recorded which). This receptor was identified in a woman between 18 and 29 years old who had recovered from COVID-19. The chain carries TRBV28 and TRBJ1-2; 8 nucleotides match TRBD1. The CDR3 coding sequence is TGTGCCAGCAGTTCAACAGGGGGTAACTATGGCTACACCTTC. This codes for CASSSTGGNYGYTF.